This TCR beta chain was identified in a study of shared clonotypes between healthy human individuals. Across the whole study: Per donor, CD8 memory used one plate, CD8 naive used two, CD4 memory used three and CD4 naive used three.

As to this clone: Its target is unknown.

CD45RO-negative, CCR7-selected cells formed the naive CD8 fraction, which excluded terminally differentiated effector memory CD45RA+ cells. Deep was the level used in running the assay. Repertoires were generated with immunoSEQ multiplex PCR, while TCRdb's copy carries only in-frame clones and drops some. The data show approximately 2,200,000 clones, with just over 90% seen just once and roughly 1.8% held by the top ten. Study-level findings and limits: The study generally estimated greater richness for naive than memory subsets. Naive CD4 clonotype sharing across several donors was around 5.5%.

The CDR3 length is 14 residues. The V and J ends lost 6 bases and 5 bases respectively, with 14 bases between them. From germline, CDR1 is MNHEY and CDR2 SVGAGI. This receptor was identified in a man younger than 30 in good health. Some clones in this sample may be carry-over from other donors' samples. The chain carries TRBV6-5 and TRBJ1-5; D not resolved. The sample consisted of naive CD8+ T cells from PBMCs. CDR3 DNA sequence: TGTGCCAGCAGCCCGGACTCGGGCGATCAGCCCCAGCATTTT. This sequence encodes CASSPDSGDQPQHF.